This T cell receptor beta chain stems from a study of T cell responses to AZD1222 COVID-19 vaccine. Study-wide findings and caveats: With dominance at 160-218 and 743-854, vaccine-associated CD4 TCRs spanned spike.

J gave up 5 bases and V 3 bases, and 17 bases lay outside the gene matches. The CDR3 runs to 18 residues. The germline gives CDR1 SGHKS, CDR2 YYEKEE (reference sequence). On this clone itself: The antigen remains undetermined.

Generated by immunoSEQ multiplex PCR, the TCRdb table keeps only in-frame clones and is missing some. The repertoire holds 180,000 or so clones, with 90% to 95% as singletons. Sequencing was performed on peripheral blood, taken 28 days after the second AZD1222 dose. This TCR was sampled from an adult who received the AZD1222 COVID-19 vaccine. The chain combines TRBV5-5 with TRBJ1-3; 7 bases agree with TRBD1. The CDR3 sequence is CASSYRFITGEQRNTIYF. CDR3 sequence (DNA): TGTGCCAGCAGCTACAGGTTTATTACAGGGGAACAGAGAAACACCATATATTTT.